This T cell receptor (beta chain) originates from a study of T cell responses to AZD1222 COVID-19 vaccine. About the study: Second-dose groups at about 4 or about 12 weeks were pooled.

The method was immunoSEQ multiplex PCR; TCRdb's version includes in-frame clones alone and lacks a portion of them. Of roughly 130,000 clones in the sample, approximately 85% were seen once. Sequenced material: peripheral blood, taken on day 0 of AZD1222 vaccination. The sequence came from an adult in good health.

The CDR3 DNA reads as TGTGCCAGCAGCCAAGAATATGATGGGCAGGGGTTTTTCTCCTATAATTCACCCCTCCACTTT. Its translation is CASSQEYDGQGFFSYNSPLHF. J is TRBJ1-6 and V is TRBV4-2, with a possible D match to TRBD1 (6 bases). The CDR3 covers 21 residues. V was pared by 0 bases and J by 0 bases, with 21 bases between. The germline CDR1 and CDR2 sequences are LGHNA and YNFKEQ.